The clone carrying this T cell receptor beta chain was detected only a few times. The sample comes from a study of cytomegalovirus exposure and HLA in healthy donors. The germline gives CDR1 LNHNV, CDR2 YYDKDF (reference sequence). The ends were cut back, 0 bases at V and 6 bases at J, with 6 bases in the middle. The CDR3 length is 13 residues. The study ran its PCR with 60 Vbeta and 13 Jbeta primers. The repertoire was sequenced with immunoSEQ multiplex PCR; TCRdb's copy has only in-frame clones and lacks some. Of roughly 180,000 clones in the sample, approximately 78% are singletons; the top ten hold approximately 2.4%.

The sample consisted of PBMCs. The sequence came from a male donor in good health and CMV-seronegative. The chain uses TRBV15 and TRBJ1-5; D is uncertain. CDR3 in DNA: TGTGCCACCAGCAGAGATTTAGCTCAGCCCCAGCATTTT. This gives the protein CATSRDLAQPQHF. Full variable domain (outside the CDR3, taken from reference TRBV15 and TRBJ1-5): DAMVIQNPRYQVTQFGKPVTLSCSQTLNHNVMYWYQQKSSQAPKLLFHYYDKDFNNEADTPDNFQSRRPNTSFCFLDIRSPGLGDTAMYLCATSRDLAQPQHFGDGTRLSIL.